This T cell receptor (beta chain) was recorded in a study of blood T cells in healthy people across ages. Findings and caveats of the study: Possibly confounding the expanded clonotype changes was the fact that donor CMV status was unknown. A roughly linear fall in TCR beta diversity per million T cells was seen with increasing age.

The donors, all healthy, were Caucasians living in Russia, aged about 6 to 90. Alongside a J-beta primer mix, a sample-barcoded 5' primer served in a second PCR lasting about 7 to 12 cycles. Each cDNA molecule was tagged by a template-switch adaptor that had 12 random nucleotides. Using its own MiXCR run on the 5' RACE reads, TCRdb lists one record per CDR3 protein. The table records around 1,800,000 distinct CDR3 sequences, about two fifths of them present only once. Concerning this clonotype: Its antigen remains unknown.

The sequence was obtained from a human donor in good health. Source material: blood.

DNA for the CDR3: TGTGCCAGCAGCACCGGACGACAGGGCTATGGCTACACCTTC. Protein: CASSTGRQGYGYTF. V and J are TRBV7-2 and TRBJ1-2, with 7 bases that match TRBD1. CDR1 and CDR2 from the germline V gene are SGHTA and FQGNSA. Trimming cost V 5 bases and J 4 bases; bases outside gene matches: 7. The CDR3 loop spans 14 amino acids.